Below, one T cell receptor (beta chain) is given with its context. These data come from a study of T cells after yellow fever vaccination. The CDR3 sequence is 15 residues long. The V end was cut by 4 bases, the J end by 5 bases, with 17 bases between. Germline values: CDR1 SGHAT, CDR2 FQNNGV. TCRdb processed the 5' RACE reads anew with MiXCR; each CDR3 protein has one entry. The table records approximately 150,000 distinct CDR3 sequences, approximately 10% of them present only once. This TCR came from a man between 18 and 35 years old who received the YFV17D yellow fever vaccine. This specimen consisted of CD8+ T cells sorted from PBMCs, obtained 45 days after the yellow fever booster vaccination. The chain carries TRBV11-2 and TRBJ2-5, with D possibly matching TRBD1 (5 bases). CDR3 sequence reads: CASSSPYGAGETQYF. CDR3 bases: TGTGCCAGCAGCTCACCTTATGGGGCCGGGGAGACCCAGTACTTC.